These 22 T cell receptor beta chains were sequenced from one sample in a study of shared clonotypes between healthy human individuals (dated by TCRdb to the early 2020s). For the CD8 naive samples, CD45RO-negative cells were positively selected for CCR7, yielding a CD45RA+CCR7+ population from which TemRA cells were excluded. Libraries were prepared through the immunoSEQ multiplex PCR assay. TCRdb carries this immuneACCESS record with in-frame sequences only. Its versions omit some clonotypes, under half of them owing to an unresolved V gene in the studies checked, with the rest unexplained. The sample includes approximately 740,000 clones, with 80% to 95% observed a single time. Nearly 25% of the sample is in the top ten clones. What was sequenced was naive CD8+ T cells sorted from blood. The cell subset or site label for this specimen denotes: CD45RA+CCR7+. These receptors all stem from a man aged 30 to 39 in good health.

The rearrangement links TRBV4-3 to TRBJ2-3, with D perhaps TRBD2 (6 bases). With 5 bases removed from V and 2 bases from J, the gap between germline ends came to 8 bases. The CDR3 runs to 13 residues. Germline-derived CDR1 and CDR2 are LGHNA and YSLEER. This chain's CDR3 is CASSGGITDTQYF. CDR3 nucleotide sequence: TGCGCCAGCAGCGGGGGGATCACAGATACGCAGTATTTT.

The gene calls are TRBV19 and TRBJ1-5; D not certain. This CDR3 has 15 residues. Trimming removed 5 bases from V and 0 bases from J, with 11 bases in between. The germline V gene has CDR1 LNHDA and CDR2 SQIVND (reference sequence). The CDR3 DNA reads as TGTGCCAGTAGTCGGGTAGATGATAGCAATCAGCCCCAGCATTTT. This translates into CASSRVDDSNQPQHF. Full variable domain (rest looked up from reference TRBV19 and TRBJ1-5): DGGITQSPKYLFRKEGQNVTLSCEQNLNHDAMYWYRQDPGQGLRLIYYSQIVNDFQKGDIAEGYSVSREKKESFPLTVTSAQKNPTAFYLCASSRVDDSNQPQHFGDGTRLSIL.

The rearrangement uses TRBV27 and TRBJ1-1, with D unclear. Germline V gives CDR1 MNHEY, CDR2 SMNVEV (reference sequence). The CDR3 sequence is 11 residues long. V dropped 3 bases and J dropped 11 bases, with 10 bases sitting between them. The CDR3 DNA reads TGTGCCAGCAGTTTTGCGGGGAATGCTTTCTTT. Translated, it gives CASSFAGNAFF.

In its sample, this clone was seen once. J is TRBJ2-5 and V is TRBV7-9; D ambiguous. The V end lost 5 bases, the J end lost 1 base, and 5 bases lay between the germline ends. The CDR3 loop spans 12 amino acids. Per the germline V gene, CDR1 is SEHNR and CDR2 is FQNEAQ (reference sequence). As DNA, the CDR3 is TGTGCCAGCAGCCGCAGCCAAGAGACCCAGTACTTC. Translating gives CASSRSQETQYF.

The chain links TRBV4-1 to TRBJ2-5, with TRBD1 as a possible D gene (6 bases). Trimming removed 7 bases from V and 2 bases from J, with 11 bases in between. CDR3 length equals 13 residues. The germline CDR1 and CDR2 sequences are MGHRA and YSYEKL. In nucleotides, the CDR3 is TGCGCCAGCACAATGACAGGACAAGAGACCCAGTACTTC. This codes for CASTMTGQETQYF.

The gene calls are TRBV30 and TRBJ2-3; no reliable D call. V shed 2 bases and J shed 2 bases, with 17 bases lying between them. The V gene's germline CDR1 is GTSNPN and CDR2 SVGIG (reference sequence). The CDR3 sequence is 16 residues long. CDR3 sequence reads: CAWSLMWESVTDTQYF. In DNA form, the CDR3 reads TGTGCCTGGAGTTTGATGTGGGAAAGTGTCACAGATACGCAGTATTTT.

The V gene is TRBV19, the J gene TRBJ1-5, with D maybe TRBD1 (6 bases). CDR3 length: 16 residues. The V gene's germline CDR1 is LNHDA and CDR2 SQIVND (reference sequence). V was clipped by 7 bases and J by 6 bases, with 22 bases between them. The CDR3 sequence is CASTPKTGNHAQPQHF. The CDR3 DNA reads as TGTGCCAGTACCCCTAAAACAGGGAATCACGCTCAGCCCCAGCATTTT.

The CDR3 here is CASSRGGLAGVADTQYF. The CDR3 DNA sequence: TGCGCCAGCAGCCGAGGGGGTCTAGCGGGAGTGGCAGATACGCAGTATTTT. V gene TRBV5-1 combines with J gene TRBJ2-3, with 10 nucleotides matching TRBD2. This CDR3 has 17 residues. Germline trimming cut 4 bases from V and 4 bases from J; bases unmatched to any gene: 12. The germline V gene has CDR1 SGHRS and CDR2 YFSETQ.

The gene calls are TRBV12-5 and TRBJ2-1, with TRBD2 identical over 7 bases. Looked up from germline, CDR1 is LGHNT and CDR2 is FRNRAP. Trimming cost V 7 bases and J 5 bases; bases outside gene matches: 14. This CDR3 contains 16 residues. The CDR3 loop is CASAPSPGTTHNEQFF. In DNA, the CDR3 is TGTGCTAGTGCCCCGTCCCCCGGGACTACCCACAATGAGCAGTTCTTC.

The CDR3 bases are TGTGCCAGCAGCTTAGGTCTAACGGCGGAAGAGCAGTTCTTC. Amino acids: CASSLGLTAEEQFF. This chain links TRBV11-2 with TRBJ2-1; D remains unclear. Trimming stripped 1 base from V and 10 bases from J, with 14 bases between. This CDR3 comprises 14 residues. Germline CDR1 is SGHAT and CDR2 is FQNNGV.

This chain uses TRBV2 with TRBJ2-1; TRBD2 matches at 11 bases. The length of the CDR3 is 16 residues. CDR1 is SNHLY, CDR2 FYNNEI, per germline. The J segment lost 3 bases and the V segment lost 3 bases, leaving 4 bases of the junction unmatched. The CDR3 loop reads CASSDGGLADYNEQFF. CDR3 coding DNA: TGTGCCAGCAGTGATGGGGGACTAGCGGACTACAATGAGCAGTTCTTC.

The V call is TRBV29-1, the J call TRBJ2-1, with 12 bases aligning to TRBD2. The CDR3 loop spans 17 amino acids. The V gene's germline CDR1 is SQVTM and CDR2 ANQGSEA. Unmatched junction bases numbered 9, after V lost 4 bases and J lost 2 bases. The CDR3 reads CSVALAGGPGPYNEQFF. DNA of the CDR3: TGCAGCGTTGCGCTAGCGGGAGGGCCGGGTCCCTACAATGAGCAGTTCTTC.

A single count supports this clone. The V call is TRBV5-4, the J call TRBJ2-1; no definite D call. CDR1 is SGHNT, CDR2 YYREEE, per germline (reference sequence). V was pared by 2 bases and J by 5 bases, with 14 bases between. The CDR3 sequence is 15 residues long. CDR3 sequence reads: CASSFSGDPDNEQFF. In DNA, the CDR3 is TGTGCCAGCAGCTTTAGTGGTGATCCTGACAATGAGCAGTTCTTC.

The CDR3 here is CASSTGRGYTF. Here the CDR3 DNA reads TGTGCCAGCAGCACAGGACGTGGCTACACCTTC. The chain carries TRBV28 and TRBJ1-2, with D perhaps matching TRBD1 (5 bases). V was trimmed by 6 bases and J by 7 bases, leaving 9 bases between them. Germline V gene data show CDR1 as MDHEN and CDR2 as SYDVKM. The CDR3 covers 11 residues.

The J gene is TRBJ2-7, the V gene TRBV5-5, with 10 bases aligning to TRBD2. J lost 0 bases, V lost 0 bases, and 3 bases had no gene match. Germline lookup yields CDR1 SGHKS and CDR2 YYEKEE (reference sequence). The CDR3 is 16 amino acids. The CDR3 DNA sequence: TGTGCCAGCAGCTTGGGACTAGCGGGCCTCTCCTACGAGCAGTACTTC. This sequence encodes CASSLGLAGLSYEQYF.

The J gene is TRBJ2-2, the V gene TRBV25-1; D is uncertain. CDR3 size: 11 residues. V was cut by 7 bases and J by 6 bases, with 6 bases left in between. The V gene's germline CDR1 is MGHDK and CDR2 SYGVNS. The CDR3 loop is CASMAAGELFF. CDR3 DNA sequence: TGTGCCAGCATGGCGGCCGGGGAGCTGTTTTTT.

V gene TRBV5-1 combines with J gene TRBJ2-1; TRBD2 agrees at 9 bases. The V and J ends lost 2 bases and 5 bases, in that order; junction bases with no gene match: 11. The germline gives CDR1 SGHRS, CDR2 YFSETQ. The CDR3 length is 17 residues. The CDR3 loop is CASSFTARGRGNNEQFF. The CDR3 DNA sequence: TGCGCCAGCAGCTTCACCGCTCGCGGGAGGGGGAACAATGAGCAGTTCTTC. Full variable domain (rest looked up from reference TRBV5-1 and TRBJ2-1): KAGVTQTPRYLIKTRGQQVTLSCSPISGHRSVSWYQQTPGQGLQFLFEYFSETQRNKGNFPGRFSGRQFSNSRSEMNVSTLELGDSALYLCASSFTARGRGNNEQFFGPGTRLTVL.

This sequence joins TRBV29-1 and TRBJ2-5; 8 positions match TRBD1. V shed 2 bases and J 2 bases; nucleotides not matched to a gene: 7. This CDR3 contains 15 residues. Per the germline V gene, CDR1 is SQVTM and CDR2 is ANQGSEA. The DNA for the CDR3 is TGCAGCGTTGAATTTGGCAGGGGGCTGCAAGAGACCCAGTACTTC. Translated: CSVEFGRGLQETQYF.

V is TRBV9 and J is TRBJ2-6; weak D call: TRBD1 (5 bases). This CDR3 comprises 17 residues. Germline assignment: CDR1 SGDLS and CDR2 YYNGEE. The V end was cut by 3 bases, the J end by 2 bases, with 15 bases between. CDR3 protein: CASSERPAGTGANVLTF. CDR3 sequence (DNA): TGTGCCAGCAGCGAACGTCCCGCAGGGACTGGGGCCAACGTCCTGACTTTC.

V usage is TRBV7-9 and J usage is TRBJ2-1, with 9 bases lining up with TRBD2. The CDR3 runs to 15 residues. Germline V lookup: CDR1 SEHNR, CDR2 FQNEAQ (reference sequence). J was trimmed by 5 bases and V by 5 bases; bases with no gene match: 7. The CDR3 protein is CASSPRLAVNNEQFF. The CDR3 DNA follows: TGTGCCAGCAGCCCCAGACTAGCGGTCAACAATGAGCAGTTCTTC.

The J gene is TRBJ2-1, the V gene TRBV27, with D uncertain. Trimming removed 3 bases at V and 10 bases at J, with 13 bases between. Looked up from germline, CDR1 is MNHEY and CDR2 is SMNVEV (reference sequence). The CDR3 is 13 residues long. Written as DNA, the CDR3 is TGTGCCAGCAGTTTCCTCTTGACCGGGGAGCAGTTCTTC. Amino acid sequence: CASSFLLTGEQFF.

This chain connects TRBV4-3 to TRBJ2-7, with 7 bases identical to TRBD1. The length of the CDR3 is 13 residues. Germline V CDR1 and CDR2: LGHNA, YSLEER. The V segment lost 0 bases and the J segment 7 bases; nucleotides outside the gene matches: 3. The CDR3 here is CASSQDTGAEQYF. The DNA of the CDR3 is TGCGCCAGCAGCCAAGATACAGGGGCAGAGCAGTACTTC.